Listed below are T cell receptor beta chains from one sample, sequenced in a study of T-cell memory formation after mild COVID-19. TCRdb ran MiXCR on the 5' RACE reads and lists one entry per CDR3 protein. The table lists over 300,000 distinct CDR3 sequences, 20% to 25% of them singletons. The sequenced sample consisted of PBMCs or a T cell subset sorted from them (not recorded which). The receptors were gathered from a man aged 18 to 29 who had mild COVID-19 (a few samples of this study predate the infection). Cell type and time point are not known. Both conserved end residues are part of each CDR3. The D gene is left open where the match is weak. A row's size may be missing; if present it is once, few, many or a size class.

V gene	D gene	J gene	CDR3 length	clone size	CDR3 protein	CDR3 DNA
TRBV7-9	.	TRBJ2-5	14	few	CASSLYNGEETQYF	TGTGCCAGCAGCTTATATAACGGAGAAGAGACCCAGTACTTC
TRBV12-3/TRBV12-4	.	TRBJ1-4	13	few	CASSLQEGEKLFF	TGTGCCAGCAGTTTACAGGAGGGTGAAAAACTGTTTTTT
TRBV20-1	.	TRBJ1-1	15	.	CSARDFRGTNTEAFF	TGCAGTGCTAGAGACTTCCGGGGGACGAACACTGAAGCTTTCTTT
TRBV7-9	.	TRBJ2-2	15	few	CASSRPLGTPGELFF	TGTGCCAGCAGCCGCCCCCTGGGGACCCCCGGGGAGCTGTTTTTT
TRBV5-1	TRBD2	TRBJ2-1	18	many	CASSLAPGGASGDNEQFF	TGCGCCAGCAGCTTGGCGCCGGGTGGGGCTAGCGGTGACAATGAGCAGTTCTTC
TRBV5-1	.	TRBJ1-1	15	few	CASSLVQGGNTEAFF	TGCGCCAGCAGCTTGGTGCAGGGAGGGAACACTGAAGCTTTCTTT
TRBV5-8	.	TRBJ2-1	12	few	CASSLAVLRRFF	TGTGCCAGCAGCTTGGCCGTGCTCCGGAGGTTCTTC
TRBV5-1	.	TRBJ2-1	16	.	CASSLAGSPSYNEQFF	TGCGCCAGCAGCTTGGCGGGCAGCCCCTCCTACAATGAGCAGTTCTTC
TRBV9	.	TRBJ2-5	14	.	CASSVGGQGETQYF	TGTGCCAGCAGCGTAGGGGGGCAGGGAGAGACCCAGTACTTC
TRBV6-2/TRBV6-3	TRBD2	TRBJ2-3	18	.	CASSYGLAGGPSTDTQYF	TGTGCCAGCAGTTACGGGCTAGCGGGGGGCCCTAGCACAGATACGCAGTATTTT
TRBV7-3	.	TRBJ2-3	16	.	CASSSGTIPSTDTQYF	TGTGCCAGCAGCTCCGGAACTATCCCTAGCACAGATACGCAGTATTTT
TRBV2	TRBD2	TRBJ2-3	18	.	CASTRIGTSGGFTDTQYF	TGTGCCAGCACCCGAATTGGGACTAGCGGGGGATTCACAGATACGCAGTATTTT
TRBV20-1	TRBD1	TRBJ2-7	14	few	CSAPRGTGMYEQYF	TGCAGTGCCCCTCGTGGGACAGGGATGTACGAGCAGTACTTC
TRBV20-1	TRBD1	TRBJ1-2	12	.	CSARAGGGGYTF	TGCAGTGCTCGAGCAGGGGGCGGTGGCTACACCTTC
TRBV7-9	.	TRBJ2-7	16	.	CASSRVPAGSTYEQYF	TGTGCCAGCAGCCGCGTCCCGGCAGGCAGCACCTACGAGCAGTACTTC
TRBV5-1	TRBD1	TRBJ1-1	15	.	CASSYLDREDTEAFF	TGCGCCAGCAGCTACCTGGACAGGGAGGACACTGAAGCTTTCTTT
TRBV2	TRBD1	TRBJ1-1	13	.	CASIMDRATEAFF	TGTGCCAGCATCATGGACAGGGCCACTGAAGCTTTCTTT
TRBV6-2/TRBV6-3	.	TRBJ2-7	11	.	CASSYMVEQYF	TGTGCCAGCAGTTATATGGTGGAGCAGTACTTC